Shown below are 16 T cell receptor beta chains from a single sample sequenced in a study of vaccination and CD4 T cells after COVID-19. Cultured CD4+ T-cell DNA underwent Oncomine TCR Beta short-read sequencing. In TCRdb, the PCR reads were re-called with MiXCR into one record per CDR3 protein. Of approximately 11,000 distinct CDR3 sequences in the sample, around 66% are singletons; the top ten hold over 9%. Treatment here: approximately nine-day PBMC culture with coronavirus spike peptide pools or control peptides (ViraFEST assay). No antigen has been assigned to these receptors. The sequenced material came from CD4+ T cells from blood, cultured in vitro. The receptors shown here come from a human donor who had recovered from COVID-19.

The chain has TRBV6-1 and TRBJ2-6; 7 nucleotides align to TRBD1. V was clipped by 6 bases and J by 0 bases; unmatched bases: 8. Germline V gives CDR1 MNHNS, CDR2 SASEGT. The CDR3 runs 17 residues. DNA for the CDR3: TGTGCCAGCAGGCGAACAGGGGACCCCTCTGGGGCCAACGTCCTGACTTTC. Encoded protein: CASRRTGDPSGANVLTF.

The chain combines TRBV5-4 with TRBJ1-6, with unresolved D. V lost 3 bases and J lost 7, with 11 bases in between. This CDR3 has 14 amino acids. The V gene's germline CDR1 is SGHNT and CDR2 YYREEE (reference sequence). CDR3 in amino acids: CASSSGRGNSPLHF. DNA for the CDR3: TGTGCCAGCAGCTCCGGACGGGGAAATTCACCCCTCCACTTT.

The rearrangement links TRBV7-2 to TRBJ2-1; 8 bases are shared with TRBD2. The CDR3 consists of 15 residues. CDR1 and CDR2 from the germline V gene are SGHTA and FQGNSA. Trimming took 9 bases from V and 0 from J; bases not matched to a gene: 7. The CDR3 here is CASGKSGSSYNEQFF. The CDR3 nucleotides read TGTGCCAGTGGCAAAAGCGGGAGCTCCTACAATGAGCAGTTCTTC.

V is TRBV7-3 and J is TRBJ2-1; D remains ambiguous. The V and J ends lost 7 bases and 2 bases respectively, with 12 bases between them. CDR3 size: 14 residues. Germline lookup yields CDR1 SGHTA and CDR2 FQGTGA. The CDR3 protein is CASKAPGAYNEQFF. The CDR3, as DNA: TGTGCCAGCAAAGCGCCGGGTGCCTACAATGAGCAGTTCTTC.

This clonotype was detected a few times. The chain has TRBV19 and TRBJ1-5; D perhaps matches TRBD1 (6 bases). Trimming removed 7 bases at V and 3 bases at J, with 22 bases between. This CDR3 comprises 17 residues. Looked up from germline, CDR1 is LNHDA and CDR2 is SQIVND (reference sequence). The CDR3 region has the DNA TGTGCCAGTAAAAACACACAAGGGGGGGGCTACAATCAGCCCCAGCATTTT. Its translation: CASKNTQGGGYNQPQHF. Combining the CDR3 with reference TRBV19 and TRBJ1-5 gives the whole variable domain DGGITQSPKYLFRKEGQNVTLSCEQNLNHDAMYWYRQDPGQGLRLIYYSQIVNDFQKGDIAEGYSVSREKKESFPLTVTSAQKNPTAFYLCASKNTQGGGYNQPQHFGDGTRLSIL.

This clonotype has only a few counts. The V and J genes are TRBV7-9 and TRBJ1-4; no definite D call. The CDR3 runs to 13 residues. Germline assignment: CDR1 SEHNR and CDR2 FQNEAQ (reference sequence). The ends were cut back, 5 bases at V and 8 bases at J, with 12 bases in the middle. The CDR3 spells CASSPATGEKLFF. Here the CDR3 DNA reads TGTGCCAGCAGCCCCGCTACGGGCGAAAAACTGTTTTTT.

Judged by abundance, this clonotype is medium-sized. The CDR3 DNA is TGTGCCAGCAGACACGACAGACTCTATGGCTACACCTTC. It is translated as CASRHDRLYGYTF. The V and J genes are TRBV11-2 and TRBJ1-2; tentative D call: TRBD1 (5 bases). The CDR3 loop spans 13 amino acids. The V and J ends lost 6 bases and 4 bases respectively, with 12 bases between them. CDR1 and CDR2 (germline): SGHAT, FQNNGV. The full variable domain, in which reference TRBV11-2 and TRBJ1-2 provide the parts outside the CDR3, is EAGVAQSPRYKIIEKRQSVAFWCNPISGHATLYWYQQILGQGPKLLIQFQNNGVVDDSQLPKDRFSAERLKGVDSTLKIQPAKLEDSAVYLCASRHDRLYGYTFGSGTRLTVV.

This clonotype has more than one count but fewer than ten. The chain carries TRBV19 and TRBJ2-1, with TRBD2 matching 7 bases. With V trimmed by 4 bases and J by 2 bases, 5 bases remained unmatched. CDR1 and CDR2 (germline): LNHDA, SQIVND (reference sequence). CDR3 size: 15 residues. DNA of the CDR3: TGTGCCAGTAGTAGTGAGCGGGGCCCCTACAATGAGCAGTTCTTC. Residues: CASSSERGPYNEQFF.

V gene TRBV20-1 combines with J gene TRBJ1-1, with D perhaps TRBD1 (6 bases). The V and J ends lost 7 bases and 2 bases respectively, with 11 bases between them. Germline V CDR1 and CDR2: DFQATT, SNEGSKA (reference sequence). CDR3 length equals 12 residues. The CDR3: CSVGGPNTEAFF. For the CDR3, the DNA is TGCAGTGTGGGGGGGCCAAACACTGAAGCTTTCTTT.

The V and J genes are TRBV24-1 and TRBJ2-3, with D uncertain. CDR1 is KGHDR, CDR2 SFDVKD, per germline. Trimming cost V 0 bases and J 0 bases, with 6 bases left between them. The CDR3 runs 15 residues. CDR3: CATSDLSQSTDTQYF. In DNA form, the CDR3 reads TGTGCCACCAGTGATTTGAGCCAGAGCACAGATACGCAGTATTTT.

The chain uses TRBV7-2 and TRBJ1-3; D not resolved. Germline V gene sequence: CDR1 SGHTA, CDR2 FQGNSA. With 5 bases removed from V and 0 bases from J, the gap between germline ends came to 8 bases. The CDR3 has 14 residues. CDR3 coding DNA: TGTGCCAGCAGCGCCGAGGCCTCTGGAAACACCATATATTTT. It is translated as CASSAEASGNTIYF.

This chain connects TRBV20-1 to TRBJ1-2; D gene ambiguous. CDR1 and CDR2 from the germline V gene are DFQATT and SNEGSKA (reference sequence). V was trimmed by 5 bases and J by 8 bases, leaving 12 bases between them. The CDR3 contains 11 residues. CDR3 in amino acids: CSAGLARGYTF. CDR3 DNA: TGCAGTGCTGGCTTGGCCCGGGGCTACACCTTC.

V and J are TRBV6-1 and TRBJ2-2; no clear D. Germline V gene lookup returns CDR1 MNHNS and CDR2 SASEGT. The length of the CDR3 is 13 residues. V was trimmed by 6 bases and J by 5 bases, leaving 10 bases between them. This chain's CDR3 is CASSLRVTGELFF. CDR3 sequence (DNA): TGTGCCAGCAGCTTAAGGGTGACCGGGGAGCTGTTTTTT.

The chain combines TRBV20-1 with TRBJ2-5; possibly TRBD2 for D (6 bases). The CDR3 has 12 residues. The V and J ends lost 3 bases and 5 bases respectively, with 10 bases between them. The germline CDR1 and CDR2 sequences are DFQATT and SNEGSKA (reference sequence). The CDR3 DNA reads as TGCAGTGCTAGGACCCGGGAGGAGACCCAGTACTTC. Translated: CSARTREETQYF.

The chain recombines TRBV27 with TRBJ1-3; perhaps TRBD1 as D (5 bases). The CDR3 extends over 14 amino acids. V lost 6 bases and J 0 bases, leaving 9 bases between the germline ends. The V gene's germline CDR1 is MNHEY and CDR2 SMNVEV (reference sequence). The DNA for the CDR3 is TGTGCCAGCAGCCGCACAGGCTCTGGAAACACCATATATTTT. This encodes CASSRTGSGNTIYF.

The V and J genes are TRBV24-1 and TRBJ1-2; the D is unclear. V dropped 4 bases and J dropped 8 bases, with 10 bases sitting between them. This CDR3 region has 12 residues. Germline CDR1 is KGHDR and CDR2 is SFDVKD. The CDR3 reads CATSDRRFGYTF. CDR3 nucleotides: TGTGCCACCAGTGACCGAAGATTCGGCTACACCTTC.